The entry that follows covers one TCR beta chain sequence. Germline assignment: CDR1 SGHRS and CDR2 YFSETQ. Trimming shortened V by 4 bases and J by 5 bases, and 15 bases separated the two germline ends. The CDR3 totals 14 residues. This sample is part of a study of T cells in Graves' hyperthyroidism and ophthalmopathy. Researchers amplified the TCR beta CDR3 regions from RNA transcripts. A first-round RT-PCR of the TCR CDR3 used the HTBI primer set. Using its own MiXCR run on the multiplex PCR reads, TCRdb lists one record per CDR3 protein. The data contain about 480,000 distinct CDR3 sequences, about 24% of them singletons.

The TCR sequence derives from a woman aged 25 to 39 with Graves' ophthalmopathy. The J gene is TRBJ2-5, the V gene TRBV5-1, with D possibly matching TRBD1 (6 bases). Sequencing was performed on blood. The chain's CDR3 is CASSKKGQVETQYF. In DNA, the CDR3 is TGCGCCAGCAGCAAGAAGGGACAAGTCGAGACCCAGTACTTC. The full variable domain, its missing parts supplied by reference TRBV5-1 and TRBJ2-5, is KAGVTQTPRYLIKTRGQQVTLSCSPISGHRSVSWYQQTPGQGLQFLFEYFSETQRNKGNFPGRFSGRQFSNSRSEMNVSTLELGDSALYLCASSKKGQVETQYFGPGTRLLVL.